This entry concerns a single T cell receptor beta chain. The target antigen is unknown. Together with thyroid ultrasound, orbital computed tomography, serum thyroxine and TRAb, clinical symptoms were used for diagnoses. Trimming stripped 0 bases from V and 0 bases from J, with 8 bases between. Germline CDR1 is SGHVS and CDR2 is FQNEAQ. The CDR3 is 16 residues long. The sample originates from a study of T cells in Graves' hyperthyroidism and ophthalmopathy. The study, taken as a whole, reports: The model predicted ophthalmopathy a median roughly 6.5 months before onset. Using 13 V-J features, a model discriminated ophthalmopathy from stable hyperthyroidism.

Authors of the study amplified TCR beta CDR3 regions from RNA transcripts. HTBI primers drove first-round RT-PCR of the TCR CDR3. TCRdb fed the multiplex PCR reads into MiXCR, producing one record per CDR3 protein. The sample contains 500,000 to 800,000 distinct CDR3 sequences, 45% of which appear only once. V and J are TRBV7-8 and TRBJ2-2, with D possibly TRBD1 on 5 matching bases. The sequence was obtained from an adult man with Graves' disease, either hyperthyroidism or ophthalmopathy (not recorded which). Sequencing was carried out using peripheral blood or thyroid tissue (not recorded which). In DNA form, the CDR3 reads TGTGCCAGCAGCTTAGCCGGCAGGGCGAACACCGGGGAGCTGTTTTTT. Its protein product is CASSLAGRANTGELFF.